The rows below give T cell receptor beta chains drawn from one sample of a study of cytomegalovirus exposure and HLA in healthy donors. Produced via immunoSEQ multiplex PCR; TCRdb's table is partial and in-frame only. The repertoire includes around 250,000 clones, 90% of them detected once, and under 0.45% sits in the top ten. Source material: PBMCs. Source of these receptors: a woman under 30 in good health and CMV-seronegative. CDR3s include the opening cysteine and the closing phenylalanine or tryptophan. A D gene is named only where the DNA matches it firmly. Clone size is given for some rows only: seen once, a few or many times, or a class if the clone is expanded.

V: TRBV5-1; size: -; D: -; J: TRBJ1-3; DNA: TGCGCCAGCAGCTCTGCCACCGGGACATCTGGAAACACCATATATTTT; CDR3: CASSSATGTSGNTIYF
V: TRBV6-6; size: once; D: TRBD1; J: TRBJ1-1; DNA: TGTGCCAGCAGTTATCCAGGTGGACAGGGGACTTTCTTT; CDR3: CASSYPGGQGTFF
V: TRBV18; size: -; D: -; J: TRBJ1-4; DNA: TGTGCCAGCTCACCGAGGGCAGCTAATGAAAAACTGTTTTTT; CDR3: CASSPRAANEKLFF
V: TRBV11-3; size: -; D: TRBD2; J: TRBJ2-3; DNA: TGTGCCAGCAGCTTAGGCCTAGCGGGGGGGCCGACAGATACGCAGTATTTT; CDR3: CASSLGLAGGPTDTQYF
V: TRBV4-1; size: -; D: TRBD2; J: TRBJ2-5; DNA: TGCGCCAGCAGCCATTTTTTGGCTAGCGGGGGGCAAGAGACCCAGTACTTC; CDR3: CASSHFLASGGQETQYF
V: TRBV27; size: once; D: TRBD2; J: TRBJ2-1; DNA: TGTGCCAGCAGTCCGAGGCTGGCGGGGGGGGCCGGTGAGCAGTTCTTC; CDR3: CASSPRLAGGAGEQFF
V: TRBV15; size: -; D: TRBD1; J: TRBJ1-5; DNA: TGTGCCACCAGCAGTTTGGACAGGGACAATCAGCCCCAGCATTTT; CDR3: CATSSLDRDNQPQHF
V: TRBV7-8; size: -; D: TRBD1; J: TRBJ1-5; DNA: TGTGCCAGCAGCTCACAACAGGGGGCAGGGGGCAATCAGCCCCAGCATTTT; CDR3: CASSSQQGAGGNQPQHF
V: TRBV5-1; size: once; D: TRBD1; J: TRBJ1-6; DNA: TGCGCCAGCAGCTTGACGGGGACAGTCAATTCACCCCTCCACTTT; CDR3: CASSLTGTVNSPLHF
V: TRBV28; size: -; D: -; J: TRBJ1-2; DNA: TGTGCCAGCAGTTTAGTGGCCGATGGCTACACCTTC; CDR3: CASSLVADGYTF
V: TRBV29-1; size: once; D: TRBD1; J: TRBJ2-2; DNA: TGCAGCGTTCCCAGGGGGCCCCTGAACACCGGGGAGCTGTTTTTT; CDR3: CSVPRGPLNTGELFF
V: TRBV27; size: -; D: -; J: TRBJ1-6; DNA: TGTGCCAGCAGTCCCAGTGCTAATTCACCCCTCCACTTT; CDR3: CASSPSANSPLHF
V: TRBV13; size: -; D: TRBD1; J: TRBJ2-7; DNA: TGTGCCAGCAGCTCTTTGGACAGGGTGGTCTACGAGCAGTACTTC; CDR3: CASSSLDRVVYEQYF
V: TRBV6-1; size: -; D: -; J: TRBJ1-5; DNA: TGTGCCAGCAGTGAAGCGCGGGGGTCAGGCAATCAGCCCCAGCATTTT; CDR3: CASSEARGSGNQPQHF
V: TRBV11-2; size: -; D: TRBD2; J: TRBJ2-3; DNA: TGTGCCAGCAGCCCTAGCGGGGGGTGGACAGATACGCAGTATTTT; CDR3: CASSPSGGWTDTQYF
V: TRBV7-2; size: -; D: TRBD1; J: TRBJ1-3; DNA: TGTGCCAGCAGCCCCGTCGGACAGGCGTACCCCTCTGGAAACACCATATATTTT; CDR3: CASSPVGQAYPSGNTIYF
V: TRBV5-1; size: once; D: TRBD2; J: TRBJ2-3; DNA: TGCGCCAGCAGCTTCGGACGGGGGGGCACAGATACGCAGTATTTT; CDR3: CASSFGRGGTDTQYF
V: TRBV19; size: -; D: TRBD1; J: TRBJ2-3; DNA: TGTGCCAGTAGTATCCATAGGACAGGGGGTACAGATACGCAGTATTTT; CDR3: CASSIHRTGGTDTQYF
V: TRBV7-2; size: -; D: TRBD1; J: TRBJ1-6; DNA: TGTGCCAGCAGCTCAGGACAGGGGTATTCACCCCTCCACTTT; CDR3: CASSSGQGYSPLHF
V: TRBV5-1; size: -; D: -; J: TRBJ1-1; DNA: TGCGCCAGCAGCTTCACAGGTCGGGACACTGAAGCTTTCTTT; CDR3: CASSFTGRDTEAFF
V: TRBV15; size: once; D: -; J: TRBJ2-1; DNA: TGTGCCACCAGCAGAGTCAGCGGGAATGAGCAGTTCTTC; CDR3: CATSRVSGNEQFF